The 32 T cell receptor beta chains below all came from one sample that was sequenced in a study of T cells in Graves' hyperthyroidism and ophthalmopathy. What was amplified from RNA transcripts were TCR beta CDR3 regions. A set of HTBI primers served as the primers for a first-round RT-PCR of the TCR CDR3. Each CDR3 protein is one row after TCRdb ran MiXCR on the multiplex PCR reads. Counted here are under 700,000 distinct CDR3 sequences, approximately 15% occurring once; the ten biggest clones make up more than 15%. Sequencing was carried out using blood. The receptors were gathered from a woman under 30 with Graves' hyperthyroidism.

The V and J genes are TRBV13 and TRBJ1-6; perhaps TRBD1 as D (6 bases). Trimming removed 5 bases from V and 0 bases from J, with 14 bases in between. CDR3 length: 17 amino acids. Germline V gene sequence: CDR1 PRHDT, CDR2 FYEKMQ (reference sequence). The CDR3 protein is CASSETGHSSYNSPLHF. The CDR3, as DNA: TGTGCCAGCAGCGAGACGGGACACAGCTCCTATAATTCACCCCTCCACTTT.

In this sample, this clonotype turned up many times. The chain uses TRBV6-1 and TRBJ1-1; TRBD1 might be the D (5 bases). The CDR3 has 15 residues. V gave up 6 bases and J gave up 0 bases, with 14 bases separating them. The V gene's germline CDR1 is MNHNS and CDR2 SASEGT. In DNA, the CDR3 is TGTGCCAGCAGGCCCTTTGGGGCGATGAACACTGAAGCTTTCTTT. It encodes CASRPFGAMNTEAFF.

J is TRBJ2-7 and V is TRBV2; 10 bases fit TRBD2. Germline V gene sequence: CDR1 SNHLY, CDR2 FYNNEI. With 3 bases clipped from V and 4 bases from J, the junction kept 3 bases outside the gene matches. This CDR3 comprises 14 residues. CDR3 nucleotides: TGTGCCAGCAGTGACCTAGCGGGAGATTACGAGCAGTACTTC. Translating it yields CASSDLAGDYEQYF.

The rearrangement links TRBV20-1 to TRBJ2-1; TRBD2 matches at 11 bases. The V gene's germline CDR1 is DFQATT and CDR2 SNEGSKA (reference sequence). This CDR3 is built from 16 residues. The V segment lost 4 bases and the J segment 1 base; nucleotides outside the gene matches: 6. The CDR3 nucleotides are TGCAGTGCTACGATACTAGCGGGAGTTTCCTACAATGAGCAGTTCTTC. Translating gives CSATILAGVSYNEQFF.

V usage is TRBV3-1 and J usage is TRBJ2-7; D may be TRBD1 (6 bases). Germline CDR1 and CDR2: LGHDT and YNNKEL (reference sequence). This CDR3 is built from 15 residues. Trimming stripped 8 bases from V and 0 bases from J, with 17 bases between. CDR3 DNA sequence: TGTGCCAGCGGCCGAGGAAGGGGGTCCTCCTACGAGCAGTACTTC. Residues: CASGRGRGSSYEQYF.

J is TRBJ2-7 and V is TRBV6-1, with TRBD2 identical over 9 bases. The CDR3 has 13 amino acids. Trimming took 6 bases from V and 2 from J; bases not matched to a gene: 2. Germline lookup yields CDR1 MNHNS and CDR2 SASEGT. The CDR3 sequence is CASRVAGAYEQYF. Here the CDR3 DNA reads TGTGCCAGCAGAGTAGCGGGGGCCTACGAGCAGTACTTC.

The chain combines TRBV4-3 with TRBJ1-5; tentatively, D is TRBD1 (5 bases). Germline V CDR1 and CDR2: LGHNA, YSLEER. V gave up 0 bases and J gave up 3 bases, with 9 bases separating them. This CDR3 has 15 residues. The chain's CDR3 is CASSQDYRTNQPQHF. The CDR3 DNA is TGCGCCAGCAGCCAAGATTACAGGACCAATCAGCCCCAGCATTTT.

The sample holds a few counts of this clonotype. The chain carries TRBV12-3 or TRBV12-4 and TRBJ1-4; D gene uncertain. V lost 4 bases and J 0 bases, leaving 9 bases between the germline ends. The CDR3 is made up of 15 amino acids. The CDR3 coding sequence is TGTGCCAGCAGTTCCGAGGGCGCAACTAATGAAAAACTGTTTTTT. This codes for CASSSEGATNEKLFF.

This clonotype occurred many times. The rearrangement uses TRBV28 and TRBJ2-7; 7 bases map to TRBD1. The CDR3 length is 15 residues. Per the germline V gene, CDR1 is MDHEN and CDR2 is SYDVKM. The ends lost 6 bases at V and 2 bases at J; junction bases unmatched: 10. The CDR3 loop is CASRETGVRTYEQYF. DNA for the CDR3: TGTGCCAGCAGGGAAACAGGGGTAAGGACCTACGAGCAGTACTTC.

The chain has TRBV13 and TRBJ1-4; D possibly corresponds to TRBD1 (5 bases). The V gene's germline CDR1 is PRHDT and CDR2 FYEKMQ (reference sequence). The CDR3 is 15 residues long. The V gene lost 2 bases and the J gene lost 1 base, with 8 bases spanning the gap. DNA for the CDR3: TGTGCCAGCAGCTTACAGGGAGAAACTAATGAAAAACTGTTTTTT. It yields the protein CASSLQGETNEKLFF.

This clonotype came up many times. The gene calls are TRBV5-1 and TRBJ2-7; the D is unclear. Trimming removed 2 bases at V and 0 bases at J, with 9 bases between. This CDR3 region has 14 residues. Germline V gene sequence: CDR1 SGHRS, CDR2 YFSETQ. The CDR3 region has the DNA TGCGCCAGCAGCTTTAGAGGAATCTCCTACGAGCAGTACTTC. Residues: CASSFRGISYEQYF.

This chain's CDR3 is CASSGTRNTGELFF. The DNA of the CDR3 is TGTGCCAGCAGTGGCACCCGGAACACCGGGGAGCTGTTTTTT. The chain combines TRBV2 with TRBJ2-2, with D unresolved. Deletions cut 4 bases from V and 1 base from J, with 7 bases between. Germline V gives CDR1 SNHLY, CDR2 FYNNEI. The CDR3 is made up of 14 amino acids.

The CDR3 bases are TGTGCCAGCAGCCCCTCCGGGACTAGCGGGCCCTACGAGCAGTACTTC. Its translation is CASSPSGTSGPYEQYF. The chain combines TRBV7-6 with TRBJ2-7; TRBD2 matches at 12 bases. Trimming removed 5 bases from V and 2 bases from J; junction bases left unmatched: 7. CDR1 and CDR2 from the germline V gene are SGHVS and FNYEAQ. The CDR3 sequence is 16 residues long.

This clonotype showed up just a few times. The chain joins TRBV19 to TRBJ1-4, with a tentative D call TRBD1 (5 bases). This CDR3 region has 16 residues. Deletions cut 4 bases from V and 0 bases from J, with 12 bases between. Germline V gene data show CDR1 as LNHDA and CDR2 as SQIVND (reference sequence). The CDR3 bases are TGTGCCAGTAGTAGTAGGACACTTGCAACTAATGAAAAACTGTTTTTT. Amino acids: CASSSRTLATNEKLFF.

This clonotype has more than one count but fewer than ten. The chain couples TRBV19 to TRBJ1-3; D might be TRBD1 (6 bases). The CDR3 has 16 residues. Germline lookup yields CDR1 LNHDA and CDR2 SQIVND (reference sequence). Trimming removed 5 bases at V and 1 base at J, with 15 bases between. The CDR3 region is CASSPRDKGSGNTIYF. The DNA for the CDR3 is TGTGCCAGTAGTCCCCGGGACAAGGGATCTGGAAACACCATATATTTT.

The rearrangement links TRBV15 to TRBJ1-1, with D perhaps matching TRBD1 (5 bases). V lost 1 base and J 1 base, leaving 13 bases between the germline ends. Germline CDR1 and CDR2: LNHNV and YYDKDF (reference sequence). The CDR3 totals 16 residues. The CDR3 spells CATSRGGAGGNTEAFF. CDR3 nucleotide sequence: TGTGCCACCAGCAGAGGGGGTGCGGGGGGGAACACTGAAGCTTTCTTT.

This clonotype was observed a few times. The chain employs TRBV27 and TRBJ1-4; D perhaps matches TRBD1 (6 bases). This CDR3 is built from 15 residues. Germline V gene sequence: CDR1 MNHEY, CDR2 SMNVEV (reference sequence). V dropped 6 bases and J dropped 4 bases, with 15 bases sitting between them. The chain's CDR3 is CASSLSGGHNEKLFF. The CDR3 nucleotides are TGTGCCAGCAGCCTCTCGGGGGGCCATAATGAAAAACTGTTTTTT.

This clonotype was observed at least ten times. The gene calls are TRBV24-1 and TRBJ1-5; the D gene is possibly TRBD1 (5 bases). CDR1 KGHDR and CDR2 SFDVKD come from the germline V gene. This CDR3 has 15 residues. Trimming pared 2 bases from V and 1 base from J, leaving 8 bases between. The CDR3 nucleotides are TGTGCCACCAGTGATTCTGGGGGAAGCAATCAGCCCCAGCATTTT. As protein: CATSDSGGSNQPQHF.

The table lists this clonotype with many counts. The chain couples TRBV2 to TRBJ2-3; a weak D match, TRBD1 (6 bases). V lost 6 bases and J lost 4, with 14 bases in between. The CDR3 spans 14 residues. Germline CDR1 SNHLY, CDR2 FYNNEI. The CDR3, as DNA: TGTGCCAGCAGAGAACAACAGGGCGCAGATACGCAGTATTTT. It specifies CASREQQGADTQYF.

This clonotype has a count of ten or more. The rearrangement joins TRBV3-1 to TRBJ2-1; a weak D match, TRBD2 (5 bases). The germline V and J ends were trimmed by 2 bases and 4 bases, with 9 bases remaining between them. Germline-derived CDR1 and CDR2 are LGHDT and YNNKEL (reference sequence). The length of the CDR3 is 14 residues. CDR3 nucleotide sequence: TGTGCCAGCAGCCAACTAGCTACTTACAATGAGCAGTTCTTC. Translating gives CASSQLATYNEQFF.

The chain has TRBV6-2 or TRBV6-3 and TRBJ1-1, with D perhaps matching TRBD1 (5 bases). Germline-derived CDR1 and CDR2 are MNHEY and SVGEGT. The germline V and J ends were trimmed by 4 bases and 5 bases, with 11 bases remaining between them. The CDR3 has 13 amino acids. The CDR3 reads CASSSGVKTEAFF. The CDR3 nucleotides read TGTGCCAGCAGTTCGGGGGTAAAGACTGAAGCTTTCTTT.

This clonotype has a count of ten or more. This chain connects TRBV28 to TRBJ2-5; D unclear. Per the germline V gene, CDR1 is MDHEN and CDR2 is SYDVKM. CDR3 size: 15 residues. Between the trimmed V and J ends, which lost 5 bases and 1 base, there was a span of 14 bases. CDR3 sequence (DNA): TGTGCCAGCAGTACTCCTTTGAGGCCCCAAGAGACCCAGTACTTC. As protein: CASSTPLRPQETQYF.

The chain has TRBV3-1 and TRBJ2-5; TRBD2 matches at 11 bases. The germline V gene encodes CDR1 LGHDT and CDR2 YNNKEL (reference sequence). With V trimmed by 0 bases and J by 5 bases, 8 bases remained unmatched. The CDR3 totals 17 residues. The CDR3 reads CASSQDLIAGGHETQYF. In DNA, the CDR3 is TGTGCCAGCAGCCAAGATCTGATAGCGGGGGGGCATGAGACCCAGTACTTC.

This clonotype was observed many times. This rearrangement joins TRBV6-1 to TRBJ1-1; 9 bases are shared with TRBD1. Trimming took 10 bases from V and 7 from J; bases not matched to a gene: 7. This CDR3 is 12 amino acids long. Germline V gene sequence: CDR1 MNHNS, CDR2 SASEGT. Here the CDR3 reads CAIQGARDEAFF. The CDR3, as DNA: TGTGCCATACAGGGGGCGCGGGATGAAGCTTTCTTT.

This clonotype came up a few times. The rearrangement links TRBV20-1 to TRBJ2-3; D may be TRBD2 (6 bases). Looked up from germline, CDR1 is DFQATT and CDR2 is SNEGSKA (reference sequence). Deletions cut 0 bases from V and 1 base from J, with 14 bases between. The CDR3 length is 16 residues. CDR3: CSARDVAGWGTDTQYF. As DNA, the CDR3 is TGCAGTGCTAGAGATGTGGCGGGATGGGGCACAGATACGCAGTATTTT.

The V call is TRBV4-1, the J call TRBJ1-6, with D possibly being TRBD1 (6 bases). The CDR3 is 15 residues long. Germline-derived CDR1 and CDR2 are MGHRA and YSYEKL. Trimming removed 1 base at V and 6 bases at J, with 10 bases between. The CDR3 protein is CASSQVWGRNSPLHF. CDR3 nucleotides: TGCGCCAGCAGCCAAGTATGGGGGCGTAATTCACCCCTCCACTTT.

This clonotype has only a few counts. The chain combines TRBV5-1 with TRBJ2-7; D may be TRBD1 or TRBD2 (5 bases each). CDR3 length equals 15 residues. Germline-derived CDR1 and CDR2 are SGHRS and YFSETQ. V lost 0 bases, J lost 4 bases, and 14 bases lay in between. The CDR3 DNA follows: TGCGCCAGCAGCTTGGCCCCTACGGGACCGTACGAGCAGTACTTC. Amino acid sequence: CASSLAPTGPYEQYF. Variable domain in full (rest from reference TRBV5-1 and TRBJ2-7): KAGVTQTPRYLIKTRGQQVTLSCSPISGHRSVSWYQQTPGQGLQFLFEYFSETQRNKGNFPGRFSGRQFSNSRSEMNVSTLELGDSALYLCASSLAPTGPYEQYFGPGTRLTVT.

CDR3 region: CASSPFQDRGADEQFF. CDR3 sequence (DNA): TGTGCCAGCTCACCATTCCAGGACAGGGGCGCCGATGAGCAGTTCTTC. The chain joins TRBV18 to TRBJ2-1, with 9 bases matching TRBD1. The germline V gene encodes CDR1 KGHSH and CDR2 LQKENI. There are 16 residues in the CDR3. The J segment lost 8 bases and the V segment lost 2 bases, leaving 10 bases of the junction unmatched.

The V and J genes are TRBV5-4 and TRBJ2-2; 14 bases are shared with TRBD2. V shed 4 bases, J shed 7 bases, and the junction held 6 bases outside the gene matches. Germline assignment: CDR1 SGHNT and CDR2 YYREEE (reference sequence). CDR3 size: 16 residues. DNA of the CDR3: TGTGCCAGCAGCAAGGGACTAGCGGGAGTCGGCGGGGAGCTGTTTTTT. It codes for CASSKGLAGVGGELFF.

This clonotype was observed many times. This chain links TRBV12-3 or TRBV12-4 with TRBJ1-1; a possible D gene is TRBD1 (5 bases). The CDR3 loop spans 17 amino acids. Trimming removed 4 bases from V and 6 bases from J, with 24 bases in between. The DNA of the CDR3 is TGTGCCAGCAGTTCCCTTTCGTTGACAGCCCTAAGGGCTGAAGCTTTCTTT. It translates to CASSSLSLTALRAEAFF.

This clonotype was seen only a few times. The V call is TRBV28, the J call TRBJ1-5; TRBD1 is a possible D gene (6 bases). Per germline, CDR1 MDHEN and CDR2 SYDVKM. The CDR3 covers 14 residues. The V end was cut by 7 bases, the J end by 7 bases, with 17 bases between. In nucleotides, the CDR3 is TGTGCCAGCATCAAAACAGGGAGCGGGCAGCCCCAGCATTTT. Protein sequence: CASIKTGSGQPQHF. The whole variable domain, remainder taken from reference TRBV28 and TRBJ1-5, is DVKVTQSSRYLVKRTGEKVFLECVQDMDHENMFWYRQDPGLGLRLIYFSYDVKMKEKGDIPEGYSVSREKKERFSLILESASTNQTSMYLCASIKTGSGQPQHFGDGTRLSIL.

This clonotype was recorded at least ten times. The V call is TRBV6-1, the J call TRBJ2-3; 7 bases map to TRBD2. Germline CDR1 reads MNHNS; CDR2 reads SASEGT. Losses at the gene ends were 6 bases for V and 0 bases for J; bases not matched to a gene: 6. The CDR3 sequence is 15 residues long. The CDR3 DNA sequence: TGTGCCAGCAGCCCTAGCGGCCCTAGCACAGATACGCAGTATTTT. It codes for CASSPSGPSTDTQYF.